Listed below are T cell receptor beta chains from one sample, sequenced in a study of blood T cell repertoires in COVID-19. The method was immunoSEQ multiplex PCR; TCRdb's version includes in-frame clones alone and lacks a portion of them. There are tens of thousands of clones in the sample; roughly 80% occur only once, and under 55% lies in the top ten. The specimen sequenced was peripheral blood. Source of these receptors: a human donor in a cohort sampled during active COVID-19. Each CDR3 is given with its conserved first and last residue. A D gene is named only where the DNA matches it firmly. The size entry is marked missing in some rows and otherwise reads once, few, many or a size class.

D: .; V: TRBV5-1; size: .; J: TRBJ2-3; DNA: TGCGCCAGCAGCCCGCGAGGGGGCGGGACCAACACAGATACGCAGTATTTT; CDR3: CASSPRGGGTNTDTQYF
D: TRBD1; V: TRBV7-7; size: few; J: TRBJ2-2; DNA: TGTGCTAGCAGCCTAGTGGGGACAGGGGACACCGGGGAGCTGTTTTTT; CDR3: CASSLVGTGDTGELFF
D: .; V: TRBV10-3; size: .; J: TRBJ1-2; DNA: TGTGCCATCAGTGAGTCGATTGGGGGGAGCTATGGCTACACCTTC; CDR3: CAISESIGGSYGYTF
D: .; V: TRBV28; size: .; J: TRBJ1-1; DNA: TGTGCCAGCAGGCACCCCACAGGGAACACTGAAGCTTTCTTT; CDR3: CASRHPTGNTEAFF
D: TRBD2; V: TRBV11-2; size: .; J: TRBJ2-1; DNA: TGTGCCAGCAGCTTAGTAGGACTAGCGGGAGGAGACAATGAGCAGTTCTTC; CDR3: CASSLVGLAGGDNEQFF
D: TRBD2; V: TRBV19; size: .; J: TRBJ2-7; DNA: TGTGCCAGTAGTAAAGCCCCCCCCGGGGCGGGACTATACGAGCAGTACTTC; CDR3: CASSKAPPGAGLYEQYF
D: .; V: TRBV30; size: .; J: TRBJ2-1; DNA: TGTGCCTGGAGTACGGGGTCCTACAATGAGCAGTTCTTC; CDR3: CAWSTGSYNEQFF
D: .; V: TRBV18; size: .; J: TRBJ2-2; DNA: TGTGCCAGCTCACCGAGCAACCGGGAGCTGTTTTTT; CDR3: CASSPSNRELFF
D: TRBD1; V: TRBV6-5; size: .; J: TRBJ2-7; DNA: TGTGCCAGCAGCTATCTACAGGGGAGCTCCTACGAGCAGTACTTC; CDR3: CASSYLQGSSYEQYF
D: .; V: TRBV7-9; size: .; J: TRBJ2-7; DNA: TGTGCCAGCAGCTTAGTGGGCGTCCGAGAGCAGTACTTC; CDR3: CASSLVGVREQYF
D: TRBD2; V: TRBV28; size: once; J: TRBJ2-5; DNA: TGTGCCAGCAGTTGGGGCGGGAGCTTCCAAGAGACCCAGTACTTC; CDR3: CASSWGGSFQETQYF
D: TRBD2; V: TRBV5-1; size: .; J: TRBJ2-7; DNA: TGCGCCAGCAGCCCTATTCCGGGACTAGCGGCGACCTACGAGCAGTACTTC; CDR3: CASSPIPGLAATYEQYF
D: TRBD2; V: TRBV4-2; size: .; J: TRBJ2-5; DNA: TGTGCCAGCAGCCCATTAGCGGGCGGACAAGAGACCCAGTACTTC; CDR3: CASSPLAGGQETQYF
D: .; V: TRBV5-1; size: .; J: TRBJ2-7; DNA: TGCGCCAGCAGCTTAAGGGGCTACGAGCAGTACTTC; CDR3: CASSLRGYEQYF
D: TRBD2; V: TRBV5-4; size: .; J: TRBJ2-7; DNA: TGTGCCAGCAGCTTGCCTAGCGGGTACGAGCAGTACTTC; CDR3: CASSLPSGYEQYF
D: .; V: TRBV5-4; size: .; J: TRBJ2-5; DNA: TGTGCCAGCAGCTTGGCCCCGACAGCCCAAGAGACCCAGTACTTC; CDR3: CASSLAPTAQETQYF
D: .; V: TRBV7-6; size: .; J: TRBJ1-6; DNA: TGTGCCAGCAGTATTTACCGGGACATGGGATCACCCCTCCACTTT; CDR3: CASSIYRDMGSPLHF
D: TRBD2; V: TRBV29-1; size: .; J: TRBJ2-5; DNA: TGCAGCGTTGAGACTAGCGGAATTGGGACCCAGTACTTC; CDR3: CSVETSGIGTQYF
D: TRBD1; V: TRBV19; size: .; J: TRBJ1-3; DNA: TGTGCCAGCAAAGGGGGCGGTACTGGAAACACCATATATTTT; CDR3: CASKGGGTGNTIYF
D: .; V: TRBV2; size: .; J: TRBJ2-3; DNA: TGTGCCAGCCGGAGGGATTACGGCACAGATACGCAGTATTTT; CDR3: CASRRDYGTDTQYF
D: .; V: TRBV7-9; size: few; J: TRBJ2-3; DNA: TGTGCCAGCAGCTTCGGCAGGGTGGATACGCAGTATTTT; CDR3: CASSFGRVDTQYF
D: TRBD2; V: TRBV11-2; size: .; J: TRBJ2-1; DNA: TGTGCCAGCAGCTTGGTGACTAGCGGGAGTGGCTCCTACAATGAGCAGTTCTTC; CDR3: CASSLVTSGSGSYNEQFF
D: TRBD2; V: TRBV5-1; size: .; J: TRBJ2-7; DNA: TGCGCCAGCAGCTCATCTAGCGGGAATACCTACGAGCAGTACTTC; CDR3: CASSSSSGNTYEQYF
D: .; V: TRBV7-8; size: .; J: TRBJ2-7; DNA: TGTGCCAGCAGCTTAGGGAGGACTCAGACCTACGAGCAGTACTTC; CDR3: CASSLGRTQTYEQYF
D: .; V: TRBV6-6; size: few; J: TRBJ2-7; DNA: TGTGCCAGCAGTTACGATAGGGGAAGCGAGCAGTACTTC; CDR3: CASSYDRGSEQYF
D: .; V: TRBV6-5; size: .; J: TRBJ2-1; DNA: TGTGCCAGCAGTTACTCCGGTAGCGGTACGGGAGAGCAGTTCTTC; CDR3: CASSYSGSGTGEQFF
D: TRBD1; V: TRBV7-9; size: .; J: TRBJ2-7; DNA: TGTGCCAGCAGCCACCGGGACAGATACGAGCAGTACTTC; CDR3: CASSHRDRYEQYF
D: .; V: TRBV28; size: .; J: TRBJ2-2; DNA: TGTGCCAGCAGTCCCGGGATAGTTAAGGCCGGGGAGCTGTTTTTT; CDR3: CASSPGIVKAGELFF
D: TRBD1; V: TRBV27; size: once; J: TRBJ1-6; DNA: TGTGCCAGCAGTTTAAATCTCGGGACAGGTATCGGGCCCCTCCACTTT; CDR3: CASSLNLGTGIGPLHF
D: .; V: TRBV19; size: few; J: TRBJ2-5; DNA: TGTGCCAGTAGTATCGACATCCAAGAGACCCAGTACTTC; CDR3: CASSIDIQETQYF
D: TRBD2; V: TRBV11-2; size: .; J: TRBJ2-3; DNA: TGTGCCAGCAGCTCGCGACTAGCGGGCCCAGATACGCAGTATTTT; CDR3: CASSSRLAGPDTQYF
D: .; V: TRBV5-1; size: .; J: TRBJ1-1; DNA: TGCGCCAGCAGCGCCGATTCGGACTCCAATGTAGAAGCTTTCTTT; CDR3: CASSADSDSNVEAFF
D: TRBD2; V: TRBV3-1/TRBV3-2; size: .; J: TRBJ2-7; DNA: TGTGCCAGCAGCCGGACTAGCGGGAAGTCCTACGAGCAGTACTTC; CDR3: CASSRTSGKSYEQYF
D: TRBD1; V: TRBV29-1; size: .; J: TRBJ2-7; DNA: TGCAGCGTTGAAGGGACAGGGGCTTACGAGCAGTACTTC; CDR3: CSVEGTGAYEQYF
D: .; V: TRBV5-6; size: .; J: TRBJ2-7; DNA: TGTGCCAGCAGCTTGTTGGGGGCGGTTGGGTACGAGCAGTACTTC; CDR3: CASSLLGAVGYEQYF
D: .; V: TRBV6-5; size: once; J: TRBJ2-7; DNA: TGTGCCAGCATATCACCGGGACACCCCTACGAGCAGTACTTC; CDR3: CASISPGHPYEQYF
D: TRBD1; V: TRBV28; size: .; J: TRBJ2-6; DNA: TGTGCCAGCAGTTCGGGGACAGGGTTAGCTGGGGCCAACGTCCTGACTTTC; CDR3: CASSSGTGLAGANVLTF
D: TRBD2; V: TRBV15; size: .; J: TRBJ2-1; DNA: TGTGCCACCAGCAGAGATTTAAGCGGGAGGTCTCGGGAGCAGTTCTTC; CDR3: CATSRDLSGRSREQFF
D: TRBD2; V: TRBV3-1/TRBV3-2; size: .; J: TRBJ2-2; DNA: TGTGCCAGCAGCCAAGATTTTAGCGGGAGGGATAACACCGGGGAGCTGTTTTTT; CDR3: CASSQDFSGRDNTGELFF